This TCR beta chain was captured by sequencing in a study of Graves' ophthalmopathy and Graves' hyperthyroidism. Overall study results and limits: The authors also found most expanded thyroid clonotypes above 0.001 frequency in blood.

Ophthalmopathy in the donors was of moderate-to-severe activity, with CAS ≥3, NOSPECS ≥4 and duration under 3 months. Lactation, pregnancy, uncontrolled infections and other autoimmune diseases were all grounds for excluding patients. Clinical symptoms, serum thyroxine, TRAb, thyroid ultrasound and orbital computed tomography formed the basis of diagnosis. The sample holds many counts of this clonotype. Its antigen is not known. RNA transcripts served as template for amplifying TCR beta CDR3 sequences. The first round was an RT-PCR with HTBI primers, and the second round was a multiplex PCR. TCRdb re-derived calls from the multiplex PCR reads in MiXCR, one entry per CDR3 protein. The data contain fewer than 400,000 distinct CDR3 sequences, approximately 16% of them singletons. Germline trimming cut 8 bases from V and 7 bases from J; bases unmatched to any gene: 8. This CDR3 has 12 amino acids. Germline V gene data show CDR1 as DFQATT and CDR2 as SNEGSKA (reference sequence).

The TCR originated in a woman aged 18-29 years with Graves' ophthalmopathy. Sequenced: peripheral blood. The chain is built from TRBV20-1 and TRBJ1-2; 9 positions match TRBD1. CDR3 loop: CSWVTGGIGYTF. The CDR3 DNA follows: TGCAGTTGGGTTACAGGGGGCATTGGCTACACCTTC.